This T cell receptor beta chain was identified in a study of T cells in Graves' hyperthyroidism and ophthalmopathy. The CDR3 spans 14 residues. Germline CDR1 and CDR2: ENHRY and SYGVKD. Trimming shortened V by 7 bases and J by 5 bases, and 14 bases separated the two germline ends. Researchers amplified the TCR beta CDR3 regions from RNA transcripts. HTBI primers were the set used in a first-round RT-PCR of the TCR CDR3. TCRdb called the multiplex PCR reads again in MiXCR, with one record for every CDR3 protein. The table lists over 650,000 distinct CDR3 sequences, about 17% of them singletons, with around 7.7% in the top ten. Isolation of PBMCs was performed on about 9.9 ml fresh peripheral blood.

Input material: blood. This TCR derives from a man between 18 and 29 years old with Graves' hyperthyroidism. This rearrangement joins TRBV10-3 to TRBJ2-2; D possibly matches TRBD1 or TRBD2 (6 bases each). The CDR3 DNA is TGTGCCATCACTGGGGGGCGAGGGACCGGGGAGCTGTTTTTT. Protein: CAITGGRGTGELFF.